This TCR beta chain was sequenced in a study of cytomegalovirus exposure and HLA in healthy donors (dated by TCRdb to the late 2010s). As for the study more broadly: In an earlier analysis of approximately 500 of the donors, roughly 300 Gb of sequence data and 100 million or so unique TCR beta sequences from 180 million or so T cells were reported. Roughly 300 gigabases of sequencing data and roughly 80 million unique TCR sequences made up an early release that covered nearly 650 HLA-typed donors. In a later genetic analysis, genome-wide SNP genotypes for 398 of the 666 donors were used, and that subset was treated as a discovery cohort. HLA typing covered class I and class II loci at four-digit resolution. Donor age, sex, ethnicity and CMV serostatus were collected together with the repertoire data. About 5 DR-DQ haplotypes were handled as single units for association and clustering, since linkage in the cohort was strong. To predict cytomegalovirus infection status, the study brought together high-throughput TCR immunosequencing, statistical association of individual TCRs with disease status, and machine learning. A later analysis re-analyzed previously published TCR beta repertoires from 666 donors and added high-resolution HLA genotyping to study TCR occurrence patterns. To decide whether each TCR beta V gene segment behaved as functional or pseudogenic, an earlier analysis of approximately 600 of the donors relied on high-throughput TCR beta sequencing. Of the roughly 400 genotyped donors, over 65% fell in the genetic ancestry cluster associated with self-reported Caucasian donors. Every repertoire in the discovery cohort had been generated on one and the same sequencing platform. The study aimed to test whether signatures of past pathogen exposure could be identified by cataloging public T cell receptors. Among 350 to 400 genotyped donors of the cohort, an average of 235,054 unique TCR beta nucleotide sequences were sequenced per donor, roughly 20% of them non-productive. In the later analysis, no new phenotypic data were used to find candidate immune exposures; instead, reliance was placed on TCR beta sequences and their occurrence across donors. In addition to the first cohort of 666 subjects, a separate validation cohort of approximately 130 different subjects was used. The study used immunosequencing to profile the T cell repertoires of 666 subjects and linked those repertoires to cytomegalovirus serostatus. The number of typed donors differed by locus: about 620-640 for A, B, C, DRB1 and DQB1; 522 for DQA1; fewer than 610 for DPA1; and about 470 for DPB1. Study-wide conclusions, independent of this receptor: When HLA alleles, especially DR and DQ, strongly co-occurred, attributing TCR associations to individual alleles was difficult. In a later analysis, HLA-associated TCR beta chains were found to be more clonally expanded and to have lower generation probabilities than equally common non-associated chains. In a later analysis, the rate of TCR association differed among HLA loci, with DRB1 alleles having the most associated TCRs and HLA-C alleles having the fewest. Correlated functional status among segregating V segments might be attributable to linkage disequilibrium, but an unknown experimental factor could not be ruled out. According to a later genetic analysis, donors in an Asian-associated ancestry cluster had fewer N-insertions in productive TCRs than the approximately 630-donor mean. In vitro tests confirmed that a few of the cytomegalovirus-associated TCR beta chains recognize cytomegalovirus antigens. According to a later analysis, parvovirus B19, influenza, CMV and Epstein-Barr virus appeared linked to several top co-occurrence clusters. The authors suggested that the approach could potentially be extended to other disease states and immunological phenotypes. In the study, some 160 TCR beta chains were listed as associated with cytomegalovirus. A further reported finding was that TCR beta sequences accurately predicted the HLA-A and HLA-B alleles for most subjects in the first cohort. A group of highly shared sequence variants was considered likely to be a technical artifact of the sequencing pipeline. At a false discovery rate of 0.05, a later analysis linked 15,000 to 20,000 TCR beta sequences to specific HLA alleles. CMV serostatus was the only immune exposure information available for the cohort. According to a later analysis, most CMV-associated TCR beta chains appeared to be HLA-restricted, and the HLA associations seemed to be driven largely by CMV exposure. While some public TCRs were present in many individuals, most TCR sequences turned up only very rarely across donors. In an earlier analysis of 587 of the donors, most TCR beta V segments appeared in productive rearrangements about 90% or about 30% of the time, broadly matching IMGT annotations. This cohort had only TCR beta chains sequenced, and the lack of alpha or paired-chain data limited which features could be detected. Approximately 18 rarely observed V segments, including chromosome 9 orphons, were excluded from the earlier analysis of a few hundred of the donors because counts were too low. The presence/absence analyses assumed that sequencing depth was roughly uniform across donors, and that assumption may not be true. The classifier was reported to diagnose cytomegalovirus status with high specificity and sensitivity in both the original cohort and the validation cohort. HLA typing was unavailable for some donors at each locus, so association tests used only the typed subset. V-gene and J-gene trimming of TCR beta chains was associated with a missense DCLRE1C variant in a later genetic analysis, and the association was replicated in an independent cohort.

In total, approximately 610 healthy bone marrow donors made up the cohort. At the time of sampling, all cohort members were nominally healthy, though unrecorded immune exposures were likely present. The donor tested CMV seronegative, placing the donor among the roughly 340 seronegative members of the cohort. A peripheral blood sample was collected from each donor, and TCR beta sequencing was performed on peripheral blood mononuclear cells. The Qiagen DNeasy Blood Extraction Kit was used to extract genomic DNA from the blood cell samples. About this clone: What antigen it recognizes has not been identified. No much larger clonotype is one base removed from it; base qualities were not supplied.

Receptors were amplified or captured by the immunoSEQ multiplex PCR assay. A mixture of 60 forward primers for TCR Vbeta segments and 13 reverse primers for TCR Jbeta segments was used in the multiplex PCR. Amplification of the CDR3 region of rearranged TCR beta genes was performed with a multiplex PCR assay on genomic DNA. The amplified TCR beta libraries were sequenced on the Illumina HiSeq System as 87-base-pair reads. The original pipeline was this. A later analysis counted 75 million to 100 million unique TCR beta chains across the 670 or so repertoires, and 10 million to 12 million of these chains were shared by at least two donors. Raw reads were error-corrected and collapsed into unique sequences by a nearest-neighbor algorithm in which closely related sequences were merged to remove PCR and sequencing errors. CDR3 sequences were aligned to IMGT reference sequences to assign V, D and J gene segments. Each retained sequence needed at least a six-nucleotide match to both a V gene segment and a J gene segment. A rearrangement was called productive if the CDR3 had no stop codons and remained in frame with V and J, and every other rearrangement was called non-productive. Following IMGT convention, CDR3 was defined as the stretch from the second conserved V-encoded cysteine up to the conserved J-encoded phenylalanine. Sequences without an unambiguous match to a single V gene segment were excluded from the earlier analysis of approximately 600 of the donors. In an earlier analysis of 450 to 700 of the donors, V segments were called functional above 56.7% productive rearrangements and were called segregating when the between-donor standard deviation exceeded 5%. To diagnose cytomegalovirus status from the catalog of TCR beta chain sequences, a statistical classification framework was built. A later analysis assigned V and J genes by comparing TCR nucleotide sequences with IMGT/GENE-DB human TR gene sequences. In a later analysis, CDR3 sequences and most-parsimonious VDJ recombination scenarios were assigned using the TCRdist pipeline. In a later analysis, every TCR beta chain was defined by the combination of its CDR3 amino acid sequence and its V-gene family, and reads without a unique V-gene family were dropped. A later analysis removed roughly 590 highly shared, low-generation-probability nucleotide sequences to deal with suspected cross-contamination and a sequencing artifact. For each public chain, a later analysis derived a clonal expansion index from normalized ranks of inferred template counts within each repertoire. In a later analysis, generation probabilities were computed using a VDJ recombination model fitted to out-of-frame rearrangements, and the results were checked against IGoR. In a later analysis, TCR-TCR, TCR-HLA and TCR-CMV co-occurrence was scored with hypergeometric tests, and a repertoire-size bias correction was applied to TCR pairs. In a later analysis, false discovery rates were estimated by permuting HLA or CMV assignments 20 times. A later analysis grouped co-occurring TCRs with DBSCAN, adding TCRdist sequence similarity when clustering within HLA-allele-positive subsets. Repertoires with fewer than 30,000 or more than 120,000 public chains, plus five repertoires with anomalous nucleotide sharing, were excluded from co-occurrence clustering. TCRdb carries this immuneACCESS record with in-frame sequences only. Its versions omit some clonotypes, under half of them owing to an unresolved V gene in the studies checked, with the rest unexplained. The V and J calls and clone size come from that table; D and trimming were worked out from the DNA. Across this sample there are about 160,000 clones, with around 76% seen only once. The top ten clones comprise less than 2% of the sample.

Sequenced material: PBMCs. This receptor was obtained from a man between 40 and 49 years old in good health and CMV-seronegative.

The DNA sequence follows: TGTGCCAGTAGTATAGAAGCACTACAGGGGGCACAACTCTACAATGAGCAGTTCTTC. It codes for CASSIEALQGAQLYNEQFF. The chain joins TRBV19 to TRBJ2-1, with 9 central nucleotides matching TRBD1. The CDR3 goes from the cysteine to the phenylalanine over 19 residues. Kept here is only the CDR3 DNA, which spans 57 bases and is read in frame from base 1. V has 0 bases trimmed and J has 3 bases trimmed; junction bases matching no gene number 12. CDR1 and CDR2 were assigned from the germline V gene (reference sequence) as LNHDA and SQIVND.